The source of this TCR beta chain is a study of blood T cell repertoires in COVID-19. As for the study in general: Sites across the United States, Italy and Spain contributed samples from acute and convalescent COVID-19. Sample material is recorded as cDNA or gDNA derived from T cells, B-cell-depleted T cells, or PBMCs.

The CDR3 spans 14 residues. From germline, CDR1 is SGHTA and CDR2 FQGNSA. The germline V and J ends were trimmed by 4 bases and 6 bases, with 13 bases remaining between them. Per the original methods: Estimation of nucleated cell counts relied on the amplification of reference gene primers. Sequencing used immunoSEQ multiplex PCR; TCRdb keeps in-frame clones, though not all of them. The V and J calls and clone size are taken from that table; D and trimming were inferred from the DNA. The sample yields 75,000 to 100,000 clones, approximately 90% seen once. This TCR was recovered from a human donor in a cohort sampled during active COVID-19. The rearrangement uses TRBV7-2 and TRBJ1-5; D may be TRBD1 (6 bases). The sequenced material came from peripheral blood. DNA of the CDR3: TGTGCCAGCAGCTGGGACACCCTTACTCAGCCCCAGCATTTT. Protein product: CASSWDTLTQPQHF.